This TCR beta chain derives from a study of T cell changes during pregnancy in multiple sclerosis. This clone was detected once. Libraries were prepared by immunoSEQ multiplex PCR; TCRdb keeps only in-frame clonotypes and omits some of them. Of 50,000 to 55,000 clones listed, 92% are singletons. V was trimmed by 4 bases and J by 7 bases, leaving 13 bases between them. In germline, CDR1 is MNHEY, CDR2 SMNVEV (reference sequence). This CDR3 region has 13 residues. The gene calls are TRBV27 and TRBJ1-2; D is perhaps TRBD1 (5 bases). The source material was CD4+ T cells from peripheral blood mononuclear cells, sampled after pregnancy. The receptor comes from a female donor with multiple sclerosis, enrolled in a pregnancy study. For the CDR3, the DNA is TGTGCCAGCAGTTCCAGGGATTGGTCTGGCTACACCTTC. Its translation: CASSSRDWSGYTF.